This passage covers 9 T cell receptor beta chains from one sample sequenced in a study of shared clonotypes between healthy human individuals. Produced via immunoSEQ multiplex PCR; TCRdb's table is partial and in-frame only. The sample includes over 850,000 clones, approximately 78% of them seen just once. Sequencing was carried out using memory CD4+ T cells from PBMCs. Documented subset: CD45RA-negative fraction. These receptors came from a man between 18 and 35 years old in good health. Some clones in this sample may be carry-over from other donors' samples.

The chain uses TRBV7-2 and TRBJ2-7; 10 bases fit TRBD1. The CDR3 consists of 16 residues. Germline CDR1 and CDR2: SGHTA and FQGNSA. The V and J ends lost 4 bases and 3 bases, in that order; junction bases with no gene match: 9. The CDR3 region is CASSYGPRTGGYEQYF. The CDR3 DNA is TGTGCCAGCAGCTACGGCCCGAGGACAGGGGGCTACGAGCAGTACTTC. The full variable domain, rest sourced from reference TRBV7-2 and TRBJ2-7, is GAGVSQSPSNKVTEKGKDVELRCDPISGHTALYWYRQSLGQGLEFLIYFQGNSAPDKSGLPSDRFSAERTGGSVSTLTIQRTQQEDSAVYLCASSYGPRTGGYEQYFGPGTRLTVT.

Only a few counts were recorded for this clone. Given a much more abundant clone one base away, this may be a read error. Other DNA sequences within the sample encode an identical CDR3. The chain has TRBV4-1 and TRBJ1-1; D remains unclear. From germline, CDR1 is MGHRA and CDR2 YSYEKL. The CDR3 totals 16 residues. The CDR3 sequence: CASSQEPRRTNTEAFF. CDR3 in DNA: TGCGCCAGCAGCCAAGAACCCAGACGGACTAACACTGAAGCCTTCTTT.

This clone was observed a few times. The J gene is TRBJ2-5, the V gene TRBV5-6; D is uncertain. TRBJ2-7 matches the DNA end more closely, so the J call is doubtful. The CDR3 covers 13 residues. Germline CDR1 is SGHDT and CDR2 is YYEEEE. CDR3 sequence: CASSPGPLYEQYF. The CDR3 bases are TGTGCCAGCAGCCCTGGACCTTTATACGAGCAGTACTTC.

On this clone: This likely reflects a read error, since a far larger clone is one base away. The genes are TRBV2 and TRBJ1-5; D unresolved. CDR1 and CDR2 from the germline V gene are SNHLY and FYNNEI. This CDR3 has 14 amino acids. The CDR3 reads CAGSVPASNQPQHF. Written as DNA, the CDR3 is TGTGCCGGCAGTGTGCCCGCCAGCAATCAGCCCCAGCATTTT.

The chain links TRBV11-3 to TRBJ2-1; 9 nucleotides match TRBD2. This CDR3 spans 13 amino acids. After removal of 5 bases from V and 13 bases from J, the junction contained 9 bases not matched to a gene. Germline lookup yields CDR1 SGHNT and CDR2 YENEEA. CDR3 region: CASSPGLASTQFF. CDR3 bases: TGTGCCAGCAGCCCAGGACTAGCGAGCACTCAGTTCTTC.

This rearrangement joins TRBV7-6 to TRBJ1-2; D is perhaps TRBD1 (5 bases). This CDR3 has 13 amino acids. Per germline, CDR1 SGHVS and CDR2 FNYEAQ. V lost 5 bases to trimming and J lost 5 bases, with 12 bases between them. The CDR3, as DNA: TGTGCCAGCAGCCCCCCGGGGGGGTATGGCTACACCTTC. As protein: CASSPPGGYGYTF.

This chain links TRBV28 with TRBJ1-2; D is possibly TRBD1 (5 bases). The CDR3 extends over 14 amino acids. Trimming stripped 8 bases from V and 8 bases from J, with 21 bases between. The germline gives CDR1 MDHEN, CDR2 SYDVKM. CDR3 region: CASQNPGGAKGYTF. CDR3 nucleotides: TGTGCCAGCCAGAACCCTGGAGGGGCGAAGGGCTACACCTTC.

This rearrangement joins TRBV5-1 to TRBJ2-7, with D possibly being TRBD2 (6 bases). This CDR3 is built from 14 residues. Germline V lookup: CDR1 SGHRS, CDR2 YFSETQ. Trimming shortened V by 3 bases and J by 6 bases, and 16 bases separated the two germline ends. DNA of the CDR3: TGCGCCAGCAGCTCGGCGCGGGGAAGAAGCGAGCAGTACTTC. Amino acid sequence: CASSSARGRSEQYF.

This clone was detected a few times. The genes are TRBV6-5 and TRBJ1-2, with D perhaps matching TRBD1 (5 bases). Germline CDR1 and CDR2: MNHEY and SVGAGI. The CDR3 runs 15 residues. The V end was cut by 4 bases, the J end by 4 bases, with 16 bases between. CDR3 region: CASSSPFLGTYGYTF. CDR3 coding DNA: TGTGCCAGCAGTTCCCCATTCTTGGGGACCTATGGCTACACCTTC.